Presented here are 31 T cell receptor beta chains from one specimen sequenced in a study. TCRdb reprocessed the 5' RACE reads via MiXCR and lists one record per CDR3 protein. Found here are nearly 55,000 distinct CDR3 sequences, approximately 17% of them singletons; the top ten hold under 2.5%. Sequenced material: naive CD4+ T cells sorted from blood. The subset is: naive CD4+ T cells, CD4+CD45RA+CD25-. The receptor source for this set is a female donor with breast cancer.

This clonotype has only a few counts. The chain combines TRBV6-2 or TRBV6-3 with TRBJ1-1; no clear D gene. Germline CDR1 MNHEY, CDR2 SVGEGT. CDR3 length equals 13 residues. The V end was cut by 3 bases, the J end by 1 base, with 6 bases between. This chain's CDR3 is CASSYRPNTEAFF. The CDR3 coding sequence is TGTGCCAGCAGTTATAGGCCGAACACTGAAGCTTTCTTT.

This clonotype was picked up a small number of times. For the CDR3, the DNA is TGCAGTGCTCGGGACCTCACAGATACGCAGTATTTT. It is translated as CSARDLTDTQYF. The V and J genes are TRBV20-1 and TRBJ2-3; D might be TRBD1 or TRBD2, each matching 5 bases. Trimming cost V 5 bases and J 2 bases, with 8 bases left between them. The V gene's germline CDR1 is DFQATT and CDR2 SNEGSKA (reference sequence). This CDR3 comprises 12 residues.

Points on this clonotype: Its ends do not fully match the called genes, so a read error is possible. V gene TRBV5-1 combines with J gene TRBJ2-6, with unresolved D. Per the germline V gene, CDR1 is SGHRS and CDR2 is YFSETQ. CDR3 length: 14 amino acids. CDR3 sequence (DNA): TGCGCCTGCAGCACTCGTGCCGGGGCCAACGTCCTGACTTTC. Translated, it gives CACSTRAGANVLTF.

Note on this clonotype: A much larger clone lies a single base off, so this may be a read error. The CDR3 sequence is CAGSPVAGHNEQFF. CDR3 bases: TGTGCCGGCAGTCCCGTGGCAGGGCACAATGAGCAGTTCTTC. The chain is built from TRBV12-3 or TRBV12-4 and TRBJ2-1; D perhaps matches TRBD1 (5 bases). The CDR3 contains 14 residues.

Many counts were recorded for this clonotype. V usage is TRBV5-1 and J usage is TRBJ2-7; D unresolved. The CDR3 spans 12 residues. Per germline, CDR1 SGHRS and CDR2 YFSETQ. The V end lost 0 bases, the J end lost 2 bases, and 3 bases lay between the germline ends. The CDR3 sequence: CASSLGAYEQYF. DNA for the CDR3: TGCGCCAGCAGCTTGGGGGCCTACGAGCAGTACTTC.

This clonotype has at least ten counts. This chain connects TRBV6-1 to TRBJ1-2, with D tentatively TRBD1 (6 bases). CDR3 size: 15 residues. Germline V gives CDR1 MNHNS, CDR2 SASEGT. The V gene lost 7 bases and the J gene lost 3 bases, with 18 bases spanning the gap. The DNA of the CDR3 is TGTGCCAGCAATACTAACAGGGTCACCTACTATGGCTACACCTTC. Amino acid sequence: CASNTNRVTYYGYTF.

This clonotype was found many times. CDR3 amino acids: CSAQPRTSGSSGQYF. CDR3 nucleotide sequence: TGCAGTGCTCAACCCCGAACTAGCGGGAGCTCCGGGCAGTACTTC. The chain uses TRBV20-1 and TRBJ2-7, with 11 nucleotides matching TRBD2. V was pared by 5 bases and J by 9 bases, with 15 bases of the junction left unmatched. The CDR3 runs to 15 residues. Germline CDR1 and CDR2: DFQATT and SNEGSKA (reference sequence).

This clonotype has only a few counts. The chain couples TRBV3-1 to TRBJ1-2, with TRBD1 as a possible D gene (6 bases). The CDR3 loop spans 15 amino acids. The germline gives CDR1 LGHDT, CDR2 YNNKEL (reference sequence). Trimming took 2 bases from V and 8 from J, leaving 18 bases between them. The CDR3 nucleotides read TGTGCCAGCAGCCAAACCACAGGGACCCTCAAGGGCTACACCTTC. Its translation: CASSQTTGTLKGYTF.

There are many counts of this clonotype. The chain joins TRBV5-1 to TRBJ1-2, with TRBD1 identical over 7 bases. V shed 4 bases, J shed 4 bases, and the junction held 10 bases outside the gene matches. The germline gives CDR1 SGHRS, CDR2 YFSETQ. This CDR3 is 15 amino acids long. CDR3 loop: CASSRGDSSVYGYTF. CDR3 bases: TGCGCCAGCAGCCGGGGGGACAGTTCCGTCTATGGCTACACCTTC.

To note about this clonotype: A much larger clone sits a single nucleotide away, making a read error possible. Without the conserved terminal phenylalanine or tryptophan, this CDR3 likely stems from a read error. The V call is TRBV7-3, the J call TRBJ2-1; no firm D call. Germline V lookup: CDR1 SGHTA, CDR2 FQGTGA. Trimming took 3 bases from V and 9 from J, leaving 9 bases between them. This CDR3 is 12 amino acids long. In nucleotides, the CDR3 is TGTGCCAGCAGCTTCGCAGGCGGTGAGCAGTTCTCC. The encoded protein is CASSFAGGEQFS.

The chain links TRBV24-1 to TRBJ2-5; TRBD1 agrees at 8 bases. The CDR3 is 15 amino acids. The V gene end was trimmed by 4 bases and the J gene end by 2 bases; junction bases not matched to a gene: 5. Germline V gene data show CDR1 as KGHDR and CDR2 as SFDVKD. The CDR3 here is CATSDMGQEQETQYF. The CDR3 DNA reads as TGTGCCACCAGTGACATGGGACAGGAACAAGAGACCCAGTACTTC.

This clonotype was counted at least ten times. V gene TRBV29-1 combines with J gene TRBJ2-7; no reliable D call. The CDR3 contains 13 residues. Deletions cut 1 base from V and 7 bases from J, with 14 bases between. CDR1 and CDR2 (germline): SQVTM, ANQGSEA. As DNA, the CDR3 is TGCAGCGTTGAAGTTGGGCCTTTACGTGAGCAGTACTTC. Translating gives CSVEVGPLREQYF.

This clonotype was counted many times. The V and J genes are TRBV4-2 and TRBJ1-2; 9 bases align to TRBD1. With V trimmed by 1 base and J by 11 bases, 2 bases remained unmatched. The germline CDR1 and CDR2 sequences are LGHNA and YNFKEQ. CDR3 size: 12 residues. The CDR3 region is CASSQGTGEYTF. CDR3 coding DNA: TGTGCCAGCAGCCAAGGGACAGGGGAATACACCTTC.

This clonotype came up a few times. The chain recombines TRBV7-2 with TRBJ2-7; 13 bases match TRBD2. From germline, CDR1 is SGHTA and CDR2 FQGNSA. This CDR3 region has 15 residues. Trimming removed 4 bases from V and 5 bases from J; junction bases left unmatched: 5. This CDR3 is CASSSRTSGSNEQYF. The CDR3 DNA sequence: TGTGCCAGCAGCTCTCGGACTAGCGGGAGTAACGAGCAGTACTTC.

This clonotype has just a few counts. J is TRBJ1-2 and V is TRBV7-2, with a tentative D call TRBD1 (5 bases). The V end was cut by 5 bases, the J end by 4 bases, with 14 bases between. CDR3 size: 14 residues. Germline lookup yields CDR1 SGHTA and CDR2 FQGNSA. The CDR3 protein is CASSPLGRGYGYTF. The CDR3 DNA reads as TGTGCCAGCAGCCCTTTGGGACGGGGCTATGGCTACACCTTC.

Only a few counts were recorded for this clonotype. The chain uses TRBV29-1 and TRBJ2-7; D is undetermined. Trimming left V 4 bases short and J 5 bases short, with 9 bases between. The CDR3 has 11 residues. From germline, CDR1 is SQVTM and CDR2 ANQGSEA. The CDR3 loop is CSVAQSNEQYF. The CDR3 coding sequence is TGCAGCGTTGCGCAGTCCAACGAGCAGTACTTC.

Turning to this clonotype: The conserved phenylalanine or tryptophan is not found at the CDR3 terminus, so this likely reflects a read error. V gene TRBV6-5 combines with J gene TRBJ1-1, with D possibly TRBD1 on 5 matching bases. CDR3 length equals 13 residues. The V and J ends lost 5 bases and 4 bases respectively, with 11 bases between them. Germline-derived CDR1 and CDR2 are MNHEY and SVGAGI. The CDR3 DNA reads TGTGCCAGCAGTCGTTACCAGGGCACTGAAGCTTTCTCT. Its protein is CASSRYQGTEAFS.

In its sample, this clonotype was seen many times. The V call is TRBV20-1, the J call TRBJ2-2, with D tentatively TRBD1 or TRBD2 (6 bases each). With 6 bases removed from V and 4 bases from J, the gap between germline ends came to 12 bases. The CDR3 covers 13 residues. Per the germline V gene, CDR1 is DFQATT and CDR2 is SNEGSKA (reference sequence). CDR3 in amino acids: CSALKGGTGELFF. As DNA, the CDR3 is TGCAGTGCCCTCAAGGGGGGCACCGGGGAGCTGTTTTTT.

A few counts support this clonotype. The chain combines TRBV24-1 with TRBJ2-1; the match to TRBD1 covers 8 bases. Germline V gene sequence: CDR1 KGHDR, CDR2 SFDVKD. The CDR3 is 17 amino acids. V trimming: 0 bases; J trimming: 3 bases; junction bases outside the gene matches: 6. Written as DNA, the CDR3 is TGTGCCACCAGTGATTTGGGAGACAGGGGAAACTACAATGAGCAGTTCTTC. Translation gives CATSDLGDRGNYNEQFF.

Concerning this clonotype: A read error may produce the germline difference seen at one junction end. J is TRBJ2-7 and V is TRBV3-1; 7 bases are shared with TRBD2. The CDR3 contains 16 residues. Germline V gives CDR1 LGHDT, CDR2 YNNKEL (reference sequence). The chain's CDR3 is CANSPAGGRASYEQYF. CDR3 bases: TGTGCCAACAGCCCTGCCGGGGGGAGGGCTTCCTACGAGCAGTACTTC.

As to this clonotype: No conserved phenylalanine or tryptophan is present at the end of the CDR3, so a read error is the likely explanation. The chain couples TRBV7-3 to TRBJ2-3; D uncertain. CDR1 and CDR2 from the germline V gene are SGHTA and FQGTGA. Trimming shortened V by 5 bases and J by 4 bases, and 10 bases separated the two germline ends. The CDR3 has 13 residues. CDR3 loop: CASSPLPPDTQYL. CDR3 bases: TGTGCCAGCAGCCCCCTCCCCCCAGATACGCAGTATTTA.

This clonotype was seen at least ten times. This chain links TRBV7-8 with TRBJ1-1; D may be TRBD1 (5 bases). Per germline, CDR1 SGHVS and CDR2 FQNEAQ. The CDR3 sequence is 14 residues long. Deletions cut 0 bases from V and 3 bases from J, with 8 bases between. Here the CDR3 reads CASSLASRDTEAFF. DNA of the CDR3: TGTGCCAGCAGCTTAGCGTCCAGGGACACTGAAGCTTTCTTT.

The chain carries TRBV20-1 and TRBJ2-3; possibly TRBD1 for D (6 bases). Between the trimmed V and J ends, which lost 0 bases and 7 bases, there was a span of 14 bases. The germline gives CDR1 DFQATT, CDR2 SNEGSKA (reference sequence). CDR3 length: 14 residues. This CDR3 reads CSARDTRGMNTQYF. As DNA, the CDR3 is TGCAGTGCTAGAGATACCAGGGGCATGAATACGCAGTATTTT.

This clonotype was counted a few times. The CDR3 DNA is TGTGCCAGCAGCTTACTCCTATCCTACGAGCAGTACTTC. This codes for CASSLLLSYEQYF. The rearrangement joins TRBV5-5 to TRBJ2-7; D not resolved. Germline V lookup: CDR1 SGHKS, CDR2 YYEKEE (reference sequence). There are 13 residues in the CDR3. Trimming left V 2 bases short and J 1 base short, with 7 bases between. Using reference TRBV5-5 and TRBJ2-7 for the parts outside the CDR3, the full variable domain is DAGVTQSPTHLIKTRGQQVTLRCSPISGHKSVSWYQQVLGQGPQFIFQYYEKEERGRGNFPDRFSARQFPNYSSELNVNALLLGDSALYLCASSLLLSYEQYFGPGTRLTVT.

The chain uses TRBV7-9 and TRBJ2-2; the D is unclear. Germline V lookup: CDR1 SEHNR, CDR2 FQNEAQ (reference sequence). The CDR3 has 15 amino acids. V lost 0 bases to trimming and J lost 0 bases, with 5 bases between them. The CDR3 here is CASSLASANTGELFF. DNA for the CDR3: TGTGCCAGCAGCTTAGCGTCAGCGAACACCGGGGAGCTGTTTTTT.

This clonotype was detected only a few times. The J gene is TRBJ2-7, the V gene TRBV7-9; a possible D gene is TRBD2 (6 bases). CDR3 length equals 15 residues. V lost 5 bases, J lost 9 bases, and 23 bases lay in between. From germline, CDR1 is SEHNR and CDR2 FQNEAQ (reference sequence). The CDR3 reads CASSQDRDLARGQYF. The CDR3 nucleotides read TGTGCCAGCAGCCAGGACCGGGACTTGGCTAGAGGGCAGTACTTC.

This clonotype was counted a few times. The gene calls are TRBV20-1 and TRBJ1-3, with D tentatively TRBD1 (6 bases). Germline assignment: CDR1 DFQATT and CDR2 SNEGSKA (reference sequence). Trimming pared 3 bases from V and 4 bases from J, leaving 13 bases between. The CDR3 runs to 14 residues. The chain's CDR3 is CSARAGADGNTIYF. CDR3 sequence (DNA): TGCAGTGCTAGGGCAGGGGCAGACGGAAACACCATATATTTT.

The sample holds many counts of this clonotype. V gene TRBV5-1 combines with J gene TRBJ2-5; no firm D call. This CDR3 is built from 14 residues. Germline CDR1 reads SGHRS; CDR2 reads YFSETQ. Trimming pared 1 base from V and 2 bases from J, leaving 9 bases between. The CDR3 sequence is CASSLQDGQETQYF. The CDR3 DNA follows: TGCGCCAGCAGCTTGCAGGACGGACAAGAGACCCAGTACTTC. Filled out from reference TRBV5-1 and TRBJ2-5, the complete variable domain reads KAGVTQTPRYLIKTRGQQVTLSCSPISGHRSVSWYQQTPGQGLQFLFEYFSETQRNKGNFPGRFSGRQFSNSRSEMNVSTLELGDSALYLCASSLQDGQETQYFGPGTRLLVL.

In this sample, this clonotype turned up a few times. The V and J genes are TRBV5-1 and TRBJ1-1; D not certain. V was trimmed by 5 bases and J by 0 bases, leaving 14 bases between them. The CDR3 spans 15 residues. CDR1 is SGHRS and CDR2 is YFSETQ in the germline V gene. The CDR3 bases are TGCGCCAGCAGTAGGACTGAGGGCATGAACACTGAAGCTTTCTTT. It is translated as CASSRTEGMNTEAFF.

This clonotype was detected ten times or more. The V gene is TRBV2, the J gene TRBJ1-1, with D perhaps matching TRBD1 (5 bases). V lost 7 bases to trimming and J lost 2 bases, with 17 bases between them. The CDR3 covers 15 residues. CDR1 SNHLY and CDR2 FYNNEI come from the germline V gene. The CDR3 nucleotides are TGTGCCAGCACCCGACTGGGGGGGAGTAACACTGAAGCTTTCTTT. This translates into CASTRLGGSNTEAFF.

Turning to this clonotype: The junction departs from germline at one end; a sequencing error may be responsible. The chain links TRBV7-9 to TRBJ2-5; 9 positions match TRBD2. CDR3 length: 13 amino acids. CDR1 and CDR2 from the germline V gene are SEHNR and FQNEAQ (reference sequence). CDR3 amino acids: CVSSLAGEETQYF. CDR3 DNA sequence: TGTGTCAGCAGCTTAGCGGGAGAAGAGACCCAGTACTTC.